The 25 T cell receptor beta chains below all came from one sample that was sequenced in a study of blood T cell repertoires in COVID-19. Sequencing used immunoSEQ multiplex PCR; TCRdb keeps in-frame clones, though not all of them. Of 300,000 or so clones listed, 80% to 90% are singletons. The sequenced material came from peripheral blood. These receptors were collected from a woman between 50 and 59 years old who had recovered from COVID-19.

The chain joins TRBV12-3 or TRBV12-4 to TRBJ2-7; a possible D gene is TRBD2 (5 bases). This CDR3 has 13 amino acids. V dropped 3 bases and J dropped 2 bases, with 8 bases sitting between them. Here the CDR3 reads CASSFRGTYEQYF. The CDR3 DNA reads as TGTGCCAGCAGTTTCCGGGGTACCTACGAGCAGTACTTC.

The V and J genes are TRBV28 and TRBJ2-3, with 10 bases matching TRBD2. CDR3 length equals 16 residues. The junction had 4 bases not matched to a gene; V was cut back by 4 bases and J by 0 bases. Germline CDR1 reads MDHEN; CDR2 reads SYDVKM. This chain's CDR3 is CASSSPTSGSTDTQYF. The CDR3 DNA reads TGTGCCAGCAGTTCCCCGACTAGCGGGAGCACAGATACGCAGTATTTT.

The chain carries TRBV6-1 and TRBJ2-3; possible D gene TRBD2, 5 bases. Trimming left V 3 bases short and J 7 bases short, with 11 bases between. This CDR3 spans 13 amino acids. In germline, CDR1 is MNHNS, CDR2 SASEGT. The DNA of the CDR3 is TGTGCCAGCAGTGATACTAGTTTGAATACGCAGTATTTT. Its protein product is CASSDTSLNTQYF.

The gene calls are TRBV7-2 and TRBJ2-2; TRBD2 agrees at 8 bases. J lost 6 bases, V lost 6 bases, and 9 bases had no gene match. Germline CDR1 and CDR2: SGHTA and FQGNSA. This CDR3 is built from 15 residues. CDR3 coding DNA: TGTGCCAGCAGAATTGGACTAGCACAACCCGGGGAGCTGTTTTTT. Residues: CASRIGLAQPGELFF. Full variable domain (remainder filled in from reference TRBV7-2 and TRBJ2-2): GAGVSQSPSNKVTEKGKDVELRCDPISGHTALYWYRQSLGQGLEFLIYFQGNSAPDKSGLPSDRFSAERTGGSVSTLTIQRTQQEDSAVYLCASRIGLAQPGELFFGEGSRLTVL.

This clone has a handful of counts. This chain links TRBV7-8 with TRBJ1-6, with D tentatively TRBD1 (6 bases). V lost 5 bases to trimming and J lost 7 bases, with 15 bases between them. Germline V gene sequence: CDR1 SGHVS, CDR2 FQNEAQ. There are 15 residues in the CDR3. CDR3 protein: CASSLYRVENSPLHF. CDR3 bases: TGTGCCAGCAGCCTATACAGGGTGGAAAATTCACCCCTCCACTTT.

The rearrangement uses TRBV19 and TRBJ1-2; D is uncertain. The germline V gene encodes CDR1 LNHDA and CDR2 SQIVND (reference sequence). This CDR3 is built from 14 residues. The V gene lost 0 bases and the J gene lost 4 bases, with 9 bases spanning the gap. CDR3 sequence (DNA): TGTGCCAGTAGTATAGATGCCGGGGTCTATGGCTACACCTTC. Protein: CASSIDAGVYGYTF.

The chain has TRBV20-1 and TRBJ2-6; 8 nucleotides line up with TRBD2. The germline V gene has CDR1 DFQATT and CDR2 SNEGSKA (reference sequence). V dropped 6 bases and J dropped 3; count of bases not matched to a gene: 10. This CDR3 has 16 amino acids. This chain's CDR3 is CSASPGLGRGANVLTF. The DNA of the CDR3 is TGCAGTGCCAGTCCGGGACTAGGTCGTGGGGCCAACGTCCTGACTTTC.

The chain has TRBV5-4 and TRBJ2-2, with 16 bases identical to TRBD2. The CDR3 totals 18 residues. From germline, CDR1 is SGHNT and CDR2 YYREEE (reference sequence). V shed 3 bases and J 3 bases; nucleotides not matched to a gene: 5. Here the CDR3 DNA reads TGTGCCAGCAGCTCGGGGACTAGCGGGGGGGCCCACACCGGGGAGCTGTTTTTT. Amino acids: CASSSGTSGGAHTGELFF. Together with reference TRBV5-4 and TRBJ2-2, the CDR3 gives the full variable domain: ETGVTQSPTHLIKTRGQQVTLRCSSQSGHNTVSWYQQALGQGPQFIFQYYREEENGRGNFPPRFSGLQFPNYSSELNVNALELDDSALYLCASSSGTSGGAHTGELFFGEGSRLTVL.

This clone was found once. This chain links TRBV15 with TRBJ2-5, with 7 bases fitting TRBD1. The length of the CDR3 is 15 residues. The ends lost 0 bases at V and 5 bases at J; junction bases unmatched: 6. Germline V gene data show CDR1 as LNHNV and CDR2 as YYDKDF (reference sequence). CDR3 coding DNA: TGTGCCACCAGCAGAGATCCCGGGACAGATGAGACCCAGTACTTC. It yields the protein CATSRDPGTDETQYF. The full variable domain, with the rest looked up from reference TRBV15 and TRBJ2-5, is DAMVIQNPRYQVTQFGKPVTLSCSQTLNHNVMYWYQQKSSQAPKLLFHYYDKDFNNEADTPDNFQSRRPNTSFCFLDIRSPGLGDTAMYLCATSRDPGTDETQYFGPGTRLLVL.

This clone appeared once. The chain uses TRBV14 and TRBJ2-3; D is perhaps TRBD2 (6 bases). Germline V lookup: CDR1 SGHDN, CDR2 FVKESK. This CDR3 contains 17 residues. The V end was cut by 0 bases, the J end by 2 bases, with 15 bases between. Here the CDR3 reads CASSQEGTYLITDTQYF. The CDR3, as DNA: TGTGCCAGCAGCCAAGAAGGGACTTACTTAATCACAGATACGCAGTATTTT.

The chain recombines TRBV28 with TRBJ2-7, with 12 bases aligning to TRBD2. V lost 4 bases to trimming and J lost 1 base; unmatched junction nucleotides: 2. This CDR3 has 15 residues. CDR1 is MDHEN, CDR2 SYDVKM, per germline. CDR3 loop: CASSWTSGISYEQYF. CDR3 nucleotides: TGTGCCAGCAGTTGGACTAGCGGGATTTCCTACGAGCAGTACTTC.

This rearrangement joins TRBV5-4 to TRBJ2-3, with a possible D match to TRBD2 (6 bases). V was shortened by 4 bases and J by 3 bases, with 21 bases between the two germline ends. Germline V lookup: CDR1 SGHNT, CDR2 YYREEE (reference sequence). The CDR3 extends over 17 amino acids. CDR3 loop: CASSPPGEQGPTDTQYF. CDR3 DNA sequence: TGTGCCAGCAGCCCGCCGGGGGAGCAGGGTCCGACAGATACGCAGTATTTT.

Details on this clone: At one end, the junction sequence differs from germline, possibly due to a read error. V and J are TRBV4-3 and TRBJ2-7, with 7 nucleotides matching TRBD2. The CDR3 is 21 amino acids. Germline lookup yields CDR1 LGHNA and CDR2 YSLEER. The CDR3 coding sequence is TGCGCCAGCAGTCAAGATTTACATCCGTTCTTAGCGGGCAGAAAGCTCTACGAGCAGTACTTC. It yields the protein CASSQDLHPFLAGRKLYEQYF.

The chain combines TRBV5-6 with TRBJ2-7; D is possibly TRBD2 (5 bases). Trimming removed 3 bases from V and 3 bases from J, with 10 bases in between. This CDR3 region has 13 residues. CDR1 is SGHDT, CDR2 YYEEEE, per germline. CDR3: CASSSSGSYEQYF. The DNA for the CDR3 is TGTGCCAGCAGCTCATCGGGGAGCTACGAGCAGTACTTC.

The chain joins TRBV6-5 to TRBJ1-6; the D is unclear. V was trimmed by 6 bases and J by 7 bases, leaving 10 bases between them. The CDR3 is made up of 13 amino acids. Germline values: CDR1 MNHEY, CDR2 SVGAGI. For the CDR3, the DNA is TGTGCCAGCAGCCCCATCCCAAATTCACCCCTCCACTTT. It translates to CASSPIPNSPLHF.

This clone was seen a single time. One end of the junction fails to match germline, which may point to a read error. The chain employs TRBV29-1 and TRBJ2-3; 12 nucleotides align to TRBD2. Germline loops: CDR1 SQVTM, CDR2 ANQGSEA. The CDR3 runs 13 residues. CDR3 in amino acids: CSVEVLLAGGVFF. Here the CDR3 DNA reads TGCAGCGTTGAAGTCCTACTAGCGGGAGGAGTATTTTTT.

In DNA, the CDR3 is TGTGCCAGCAAAGATGACAGGGGGGCCCGCGAGCAGTACTTC. Translation: CASKDDRGAREQYF. The chain is built from TRBV28 and TRBJ2-7, with 9 nucleotides matching TRBD1. The CDR3 sequence is 14 residues long. The ends lost 7 bases at V and 6 bases at J; junction bases unmatched: 10. The germline gives CDR1 MDHEN, CDR2 SYDVKM. Full variable domain (outside the CDR3, taken from reference TRBV28 and TRBJ2-7): DVKVTQSSRYLVKRTGEKVFLECVQDMDHENMFWYRQDPGLGLRLIYFSYDVKMKEKGDIPEGYSVSREKKERFSLILESASTNQTSMYLCASKDDRGAREQYFGPGTRLTVT.

V gene TRBV7-9 combines with J gene TRBJ1-1; 7 bases align to TRBD1. Per the germline V gene, CDR1 is SEHNR and CDR2 is FQNEAQ (reference sequence). This CDR3 has 14 residues. Germline trimming cut 5 bases from V and 8 bases from J; bases unmatched to any gene: 11. The CDR3 spells CASSPPRQGWEAFF. In nucleotides, the CDR3 is TGTGCCAGCAGCCCACCCCGACAGGGCTGGGAAGCTTTCTTT. Variable domain in full (rest from reference TRBV7-9 and TRBJ1-1): DTGVSQNPRHKITKRGQNVTFRCDPISEHNRLYWYRQTLGQGPEFLTYFQNEAQLEKSRLLSDRFSAERPKGSFSTLEIQRTEQGDSAMYLCASSPPRQGWEAFFGQGTRLTVV.

The rearrangement joins TRBV19 to TRBJ2-1, with D perhaps TRBD1 (6 bases). The CDR3 spans 13 residues. Trimming pared 6 bases from V and 4 bases from J, leaving 10 bases between. CDR1 is LNHDA, CDR2 SQIVND, per germline (reference sequence). This CDR3 is CASRGQLYNEQFF. The CDR3 DNA is TGTGCCAGTAGAGGACAGCTATACAATGAGCAGTTCTTC. The whole variable domain, filled in from reference TRBV19 and TRBJ2-1, reads DGGITQSPKYLFRKEGQNVTLSCEQNLNHDAMYWYRQDPGQGLRLIYYSQIVNDFQKGDIAEGYSVSREKKESFPLTVTSAQKNPTAFYLCASRGQLYNEQFFGPGTRLTVL.

The chain is built from TRBV7-2 and TRBJ2-7, with 10 bases lining up with TRBD1. The V gene end was trimmed by 2 bases and the J gene end by 6 bases; junction bases not matched to a gene: 7. The CDR3 has 15 residues. Per germline, CDR1 SGHTA and CDR2 FQGNSA. The CDR3 spells CASSLRGTGASEQYF. The DNA for the CDR3 is TGTGCCAGCAGCTTAAGGGGGACAGGGGCCTCCGAGCAGTACTTC.

This chain uses TRBV19 with TRBJ2-5; 8 bases line up with TRBD2. Germline V lookup: CDR1 LNHDA, CDR2 SQIVND (reference sequence). Germline trimming cut 5 bases from V and 2 bases from J; bases unmatched to any gene: 13. The CDR3 sequence is 17 residues long. The CDR3 protein is CASSPSFGGGRQETQYF. The CDR3 DNA reads as TGTGCCAGTAGTCCTTCTTTCGGCGGGGGGAGACAAGAGACCCAGTACTTC.

V gene TRBV6-2 or TRBV6-3 combines with J gene TRBJ2-3, with 12 positions matching TRBD2. This CDR3 is built from 17 residues. Germline CDR1 and CDR2: MNHEY and SVGEGT. Trimming took 1 base from V and 3 from J; bases not matched to a gene: 5. The CDR3 bases are TGTGCCAGCAGTTACTGGACTAGCGGGGACGTAACAGATACGCAGTATTTT. This sequence encodes CASSYWTSGDVTDTQYF.

This clone was seen more than once but under ten times. The chain uses TRBV29-1 and TRBJ2-7; 9 nucleotides match TRBD2. Unmatched junction bases numbered 5, after V lost 4 bases and J lost 4 bases. The germline V gene encodes CDR1 SQVTM and CDR2 ANQGSEA. This CDR3 is 13 amino acids long. The CDR3 loop reads CSVGVSGSYEQYF. DNA of the CDR3: TGCAGCGTTGGGGTTAGCGGGAGTTACGAGCAGTACTTC.

This chain joins TRBV7-2 and TRBJ2-7, with 8 bases fitting TRBD1. In germline, CDR1 is SGHTA, CDR2 FQGNSA. V lost 3 bases, J lost 4 bases, and 17 bases stayed unmatched. The CDR3 is 18 residues long. In nucleotides, the CDR3 is TGTGCCAGCAGCTTTACACGCACGAACGCGGGACAGGTGTACGAGCAGTACTTC. Amino acids: CASSFTRTNAGQVYEQYF.

The rearrangement uses TRBV10-3 and TRBJ1-1, with 7 bases fitting TRBD1. Looked up from germline, CDR1 is ENHRY and CDR2 is SYGVKD. The ends lost 9 bases at V and 1 base at J; junction bases unmatched: 5. The CDR3 contains 13 residues. The CDR3 here is CAIKGQSNTEAFF. In DNA, the CDR3 is TGTGCCATTAAGGGACAGTCGAACACTGAAGCTTTCTTT.